These 16 T cell receptor beta chains came from one sample sequenced in a study of cytomegalovirus exposure and HLA in healthy donors. The PCR employed 60 Vbeta primers together with 13 Jbeta primers. The data were produced by immunoSEQ multiplex PCR, yet TCRdb's version contains in-frame clones alone and is incomplete. The data hold about 270,000 clones, with roughly two thirds observed a single time. The specimen sequenced was PBMCs. These receptors came from a female donor in good health and CMV-seronegative.

The V call is TRBV4-1, the J call TRBJ2-3, with TRBD1 matching 9 bases. J lost 4 bases, V lost 3 bases, and 11 bases had no gene match. The germline CDR1 and CDR2 sequences are MGHRA and YSYEKL. CDR3 length: 17 residues. As DNA, the CDR3 is TGCGCCAGCAGCCAGGAAAACAGGGGGCGCGAAGCAGATACGCAGTATTTT. Translation: CASSQENRGREADTQYF.

This rearrangement joins TRBV18 to TRBJ1-4; 9 positions match TRBD1. The CDR3 spans 16 residues. Germline assignment: CDR1 KGHSH and CDR2 LQKENI. With 3 bases clipped from V and 0 bases from J, the junction kept 2 bases outside the gene matches. CDR3 amino acids: CASSPRTGATNEKLFF. CDR3 nucleotides: TGTGCCAGCTCACCGCGGACAGGGGCAACTAATGAAAAACTGTTTTTT.

The V and J genes are TRBV2 and TRBJ2-2; TRBD1 might be the D (6 bases). The CDR3 has 14 amino acids. Germline V gene data show CDR1 as SNHLY and CDR2 as FYNNEI. Trimming took off 4 bases at V and 0 bases at J, with 6 bases between the two ends. The CDR3 nucleotides are TGTGCCAGCAGTGGACAGGCGAACACCGGGGAGCTGTTTTTT. Translating gives CASSGQANTGELFF. Variable domain in full (rest from reference TRBV2 and TRBJ2-2): EPEVTQTPSHQVTQMGQEVILRCVPISNHLYFYWYRQILGQKVEFLVSFYNNEISEKSEIFDDQFSVERPDGSNFTLKIRSTKLEDSAMYFCASSGQANTGELFFGEGSRLTVL.

The chain uses TRBV19 and TRBJ2-7, with 7 bases identical to TRBD1. Per the germline V gene, CDR1 is LNHDA and CDR2 is SQIVND (reference sequence). The CDR3 is 14 residues long. The V gene end was trimmed by 7 bases and the J gene end by 0 bases; junction bases not matched to a gene: 6. This CDR3 is CASTPTGSSYEQYF. The CDR3 coding sequence is TGTGCCAGTACCCCGACAGGGAGCTCCTACGAGCAGTACTTC.

This clone appeared once. The junction and the germline gene differ at one end; a read error may be behind it. V gene TRBV7-9 combines with J gene TRBJ2-5; D remains ambiguous. CDR1 is SEHNR, CDR2 FQNEAQ, per germline (reference sequence). The CDR3 consists of 14 residues. CDR3 sequence reads: CSSSPEPNQETQYF. DNA of the CDR3: TGTTCCAGCAGCCCAGAACCGAACCAAGAGACCCAGTACTTC.

To note about this clone: The junction differs from germline at one of its ends, possibly a read error. This same CDR3 is encoded by further DNA sequences in the sample. CDR3 region: CASSFASGTKQFF. The CDR3 DNA is TGCGCCAGCAGCTTTGCTAGCGGGACAAAGCAGTTCTTC. The chain couples TRBV5-8 to TRBJ2-1, with 9 bases lining up with TRBD2. From germline, CDR1 is SGHTS and CDR2 YDEGEE. The CDR3 length is 13 residues.

The genes are TRBV30 and TRBJ2-2; D is uncertain. This CDR3 comprises 12 residues. V was clipped by 4 bases and J by 2 bases, with 5 bases between them. Germline values: CDR1 GTSNPN, CDR2 SVGIG (reference sequence). In nucleotides, the CDR3 is TGTGCCTGGACTTTCAACACCGGGGAGCTGTTTTTT. Translating gives CAWTFNTGELFF.

This clone was found once. The V and J genes are TRBV6-5 and TRBJ1-1, with 7 bases lining up with TRBD1. With V trimmed by 5 bases and J by 1 base, 1 base remained unmatched. Germline V gene data show CDR1 as MNHEY and CDR2 as SVGAGI. The CDR3 is 13 amino acids. DNA for the CDR3: TGTGCCAGCAGTCGGACAGGGAACACTGAAGCTTTCTTT. Protein product: CASSRTGNTEAFF.

V is TRBV5-1 and J is TRBJ2-1; D unclear. This CDR3 spans 18 amino acids. Germline-derived CDR1 and CDR2 are SGHRS and YFSETQ. Deletions cut 4 bases from V and 6 bases from J, with 26 bases between. Here the CDR3 reads CASSREMAFSRQSNEQFF. The DNA for the CDR3 is TGCGCCAGCAGCCGAGAGATGGCCTTCAGCAGGCAATCCAATGAGCAGTTCTTC.

V and J are TRBV5-1 and TRBJ2-5; 8 nucleotides match TRBD2. The J call may be wrong; the DNA end is better matched by TRBJ2-7. The CDR3 spans 15 residues. The germline CDR1 and CDR2 sequences are SGHRS and YFSETQ. The CDR3: CASTPGAGVLYEQYF. CDR3 nucleotides: TGCGCCAGCACCCCCGGAGCGGGAGTTCTCTACGAGCAGTACTTC.

V gene TRBV2 combines with J gene TRBJ1-4, with D maybe TRBD1 (5 bases). Trimming shortened V by 6 bases and J by 4 bases, and 6 bases separated the two germline ends. The CDR3 extends over 12 amino acids. CDR1 is SNHLY, CDR2 FYNNEI, per germline. The CDR3 nucleotides read TGTGCCAGCAGGACAGATAATGAAAAACTGTTTTTT. Amino acids: CASRTDNEKLFF.

The V gene is TRBV7-2, the J gene TRBJ2-1; 10 bases match TRBD2. CDR1 and CDR2 (germline): SGHTA, FQGNSA. There are 14 residues in the CDR3. Trimming cost V 4 bases and J 10 bases; bases outside gene matches: 7. This chain's CDR3 is CASSSRLAGREQFF. The CDR3 DNA sequence: TGTGCCAGCAGCTCTCGACTAGCGGGCAGAGAGCAGTTCTTC.

The chain carries TRBV11-3 and TRBJ2-6; D gene ambiguous. The CDR3 sequence is 15 residues long. The V gene's germline CDR1 is SGHNT and CDR2 YENEEA. The ends were cut back, 1 base at V and 0 bases at J, with 4 bases in the middle. The CDR3 bases are TGTGCCAGCAGCTTAGTTCACTCTGGGGCCAACGTCCTGACTTTC. Amino acids: CASSLVHSGANVLTF.

J is TRBJ2-7 and V is TRBV4-1, with a weak D call TRBD1 (7 bases). Germline assignment: CDR1 MGHRA and CDR2 YSYEKL. Deletions cut 4 bases from V and 3 bases from J, with 13 bases between. The CDR3 totals 14 residues. CDR3 sequence reads: CASSLLRGDYEQYF. The CDR3 nucleotides are TGCGCCAGCAGCCTACTCAGGGGGGACTACGAGCAGTACTTC.

Regarding this clone: This sample includes further DNA sequences coding for the same CDR3. The CDR3 loop reads CASSRDRGNTEAFF. CDR3 nucleotide sequence: TGTGCCAGCAGCCGGGACAGGGGAAACACTGAAGCTTTCTTT. This chain connects TRBV5-6 to TRBJ1-1, with TRBD1 matching over 10 bases. The CDR3 runs 14 residues. From germline, CDR1 is SGHDT and CDR2 YYEEEE. Trimming removed 4 bases from V and 2 bases from J; junction bases left unmatched: 2. The complete variable domain, with remaining parts taken from reference TRBV5-6 and TRBJ1-1, reads DAGVTQSPTHLIKTRGQQVTLRCSPKSGHDTVSWYQQALGQGPQFIFQYYEEEERQRGNFPDRFSGHQFPNYSSELNVNALLLGDSALYLCASSRDRGNTEAFFGQGTRLTVV.

The gene calls are TRBV11-3 and TRBJ2-5; 7 bases line up with TRBD1. V lost 2 bases and J lost 4; bases outside the gene matches: 4. The CDR3 has 14 residues. The germline V gene has CDR1 SGHNT and CDR2 YENEEA. The CDR3 loop is CASSLRGPGETQYF. Here the CDR3 DNA reads TGTGCCAGCAGCTTAAGGGGGCCGGGAGAGACCCAGTACTTC.